This TCR beta chain is drawn from a study of blood T cell repertoires in COVID-19. Study information: T cells, B-cell-depleted T cells, or PBMCs supplied cDNA or gDNA.

CDR1 is MNHNS, CDR2 SASEGT, per germline. The CDR3 consists of 14 residues. Deletions cut 2 bases from V and 6 bases from J, with 13 bases between. Produced via immunoSEQ multiplex PCR; TCRdb's table is partial and in-frame only. The sample yields 25,000 to 30,000 clones, 65% to 90% seen once. What was sequenced was peripheral blood. The chain is built from TRBV6-1 and TRBJ1-1; D is unclear. The TCR sequence derives from a human donor in a cohort sampled during active COVID-19. Here the CDR3 reads CASSEMGSGAEAFF. CDR3 bases: TGTGCCAGCAGTGAAATGGGGTCCGGGGCTGAAGCTTTCTTT.